This TCR beta chain stems from a study of blood T cells in healthy people across ages. Points from the study as a whole: Significant beta diversity loss was already apparent by age around 40, declining roughly linearly. Percentage of naive T cells showed a strong correlation with TCR beta diversity. When one million T cells were used, diversity estimates were thought to be underestimates.

This clonotype was seen more than once but under ten times. Its antigen is not identified. The use of a sample-barcoded 5' primer and a J-beta primer mix characterized a second PCR of roughly 6 to 11 cycles. TCRdb ran MiXCR on the 5' RACE reads and lists one entry per CDR3 protein. The sample has some 640,000 distinct CDR3 sequences; 49% are singletons. The donors, all healthy, were Caucasians living in Russia, aged roughly 6 to 100. Germline assignment: CDR1 DFQATT and CDR2 SNEGSKA (reference sequence). This CDR3 has 19 residues. V was clipped by 3 bases and J by 2 bases; unmatched bases: 15. Sequencing was done on a sample of blood. The clonotype comes from a woman aged 60-70 years in good health. The rearrangement links TRBV20-1 to TRBJ2-5; 13 bases match TRBD2. The CDR3 reads CSASPRTSGSWGGQETQYF. CDR3 DNA: TGCAGTGCTAGTCCACGGACTAGCGGGAGCTGGGGGGGTCAAGAGACCCAGTACTTC.